A selection of T cell receptor beta chains follows, all from one sample in a study of cytomegalovirus exposure and HLA in healthy donors. Profiling relied on immunoSEQ multiplex PCR, and the TCRdb table lists in-frame clones only, not all of them. The data contain under 200,000 clones, 60% to 80% of them singletons. Sample: PBMCs. Source of these receptors: a man aged 30 to 45 in good health and CMV-seropositive. The CDR3 runs from the conserved cysteine through the conserved F or W. A D gene is named only where the DNA matches it firmly. Not all rows give a size; the values are once, few, many and, for expanded clones, a class.

V	J	D	size	CDR3	DNA
TRBV4-3	TRBJ2-3	.	once	CASSTTGTSTDTQYF	TGCGCCAGCAGCACTACCGGGACTAGCACAGATACGCAGTATTTT
TRBV14	TRBJ1-1	.	.	CASSAGSEAFF	TGTGCCAGCAGCGCGGGGTCTGAAGCTTTCTTT
TRBV2	TRBJ2-2	.	once	CASSVVGGGELFF	TGTGCCAGCAGTGTAGTCGGCGGCGGGGAGCTGTTTTTT
TRBV5-4	TRBJ2-2	.	.	CASSPHRANTGELFF	TGTGCCAGCAGCCCCCACAGGGCGAACACCGGGGAGCTGTTTTTT
TRBV10-3	TRBJ2-2	TRBD1	.	CAIRGTGGTGELFF	TGTGCCATCAGGGGGACAGGGGGAACCGGGGAGCTGTTTTTT
TRBV7-2	TRBJ2-3	TRBD1	.	CASSLAGTGGSDTQYF	TGTGCCAGCAGCTTAGCGGGGACAGGGGGCTCAGATACGCAGTATTTT
TRBV19	TRBJ2-2	TRBD1	.	CASSVAGTGSGGGTGELFF	TGTGCCAGTAGTGTCGCCGGGACAGGGTCCGGTGGAGGGACCGGGGAGCTGTTTTTT
TRBV7-9	TRBJ1-1	.	.	CASSLSAGVAEAFF	TGTGCCAGCAGCTTATCGGCAGGGGTTGCTGAAGCTTTCTTT
TRBV27	TRBJ1-6	TRBD1	.	CASSLGTGTPLHF	TGTGCCAGCAGTTTAGGGACAGGGACACCCCTCCACTTT
TRBV5-1	TRBJ2-3	TRBD2	few	CASSKGLAGGGTDTQYF	TGCGCCAGCAGCAAGGGACTAGCGGGGGGTGGAACAGATACGCAGTATTTT
TRBV15	TRBJ2-2	.	.	CATLWGPNTGELFF	TGTGCCACCCTCTGGGGCCCGAACACCGGGGAGCTGTTTTTT
TRBV5-1	TRBJ2-5	TRBD2	few	CASSPGTSGETQYF	TGCGCCAGCAGCCCCGGGACTAGCGGAGAGACCCAGTACTTC
TRBV5-1	TRBJ2-1	TRBD2	.	CASSSLAGSPPEQFF	TGCGCCAGCAGCTCACTAGCGGGATCTCCCCCGGAGCAGTTCTTC
TRBV4-3	TRBJ2-3	.	.	CASSQGQTHTDTQYF	TGCGCCAGCAGCCAAGGGCAGACTCATACAGATACGCAGTATTTT
TRBV29-1	TRBJ1-1	TRBD1	.	CSVEETGGGTEAFF	TGCAGCGTTGAAGAGACAGGGGGAGGTACTGAAGCTTTCTTT
TRBV5-4	TRBJ2-2	TRBD2	.	CASSPLTGGPDTGELFF	TGTGCCAGCAGCCCCTTGACGGGGGGGCCGGACACCGGGGAGCTGTTTTTT
TRBV4-1	TRBJ1-3	.	.	CASSHGDGGNTIYF	TGCGCCAGCAGCCATGGCGACGGGGGAAACACCATATATTTT
TRBV28	TRBJ1-6	.	.	CASSLSPLEGDGRAPLHF	TGTGCCAGCAGTTTATCCCCTCTCGAGGGAGACGGGAGGGCACCCCTCCACTTT
TRBV10-1	TRBJ2-3	.	.	CASLSSSDTDTQYF	TGCGCCAGCCTTTCTAGCAGTGACACAGATACGCAGTATTTT
TRBV5-1	TRBJ2-3	.	.	CASSLDGASTDTQYF	TGCGCCAGCAGCCTTGACGGAGCTAGCACAGATACGCAGTATTTT
TRBV25-1	TRBJ1-4	TRBD1	.	CASSSGTGHEKLFF	TGTGCCAGCAGCTCCGGGACAGGTCATGAAAAACTGTTTTTT
TRBV14	TRBJ2-7	.	.	CASSRTTGSEQYF	TGTGCCAGCAGTCGAACGACAGGATCCGAGCAGTACTTC
TRBV6-5	TRBJ2-7	.	.	CASSYRLGDEQYF	TGTGCCAGCAGTTACCGCCTAGGGGACGAGCAGTACTTC
TRBV6-5	TRBJ1-2	.	.	CASLSQGSGYTF	TGTGCCAGCTTATCTCAGGGGTCTGGCTACACCTTC
TRBV5-1	TRBJ2-3	.	.	CASSLVRGADTQYF	TGCGCCAGCAGCTTGGTCAGGGGTGCAGATACGCAGTATTTT
TRBV2	TRBJ1-6	.	.	CASSAGRVNSPLHF	TGTGCCAGCAGTGCAGGCAGGGTTAATTCACCCCTCCACTTT
TRBV30	TRBJ2-1	TRBD2	.	CACRSGGYNEQFF	TGTGCCTGCCGTAGCGGGGGGTACAATGAGCAGTTCTTC
TRBV7-9	TRBJ2-5	TRBD2	.	CASSPRLAQETQYF	TGTGCCAGCAGCCCCCGACTAGCGCAAGAGACCCAGTACTTC
TRBV10-3	TRBJ1-3	.	.	CAISVGRGSLENTIYF	TGTGCCATCAGTGTAGGTAGGGGAAGCCTGGAAAACACCATATATTTT
TRBV25-1	TRBJ1-3	.	once	CASMEDSGNTIYF	TGTGCCAGCATGGAGGATTCTGGAAACACCATATATTTT
TRBV30	TRBJ1-3	TRBD1	.	CAWSVLGTGAGNTIYF	TGTGCCTGGAGTGTATTGGGGACAGGGGCTGGAAACACCATATATTTT
TRBV2	TRBJ2-5	.	.	CASNRGFGEETQYF	TGTGCCAGCAATCGGGGGTTCGGGGAAGAGACCCAGTACTTC
TRBV4-3	TRBJ2-2	TRBD2	.	CASSQDWRGVTGELFF	TGCGCCAGCAGCCAAGATTGGCGGGGGGTCACCGGGGAGCTGTTTTTT
TRBV4-1	TRBJ2-5	.	.	CASSPIGQEETQYF	TGCGCCAGCAGCCCGATCGGACAAGAAGAGACCCAGTACTTC
TRBV6-5	TRBJ1-2	.	.	CATQEGYGYTF	TGTGCCACCCAAGAGGGCTATGGCTACACCTTC
TRBV11-2	TRBJ2-1	TRBD2	.	CASSPTSGGGNEQFF	TGTGCCAGCAGCCCCACTAGCGGGGGGGGGAATGAGCAGTTCTTC
TRBV30	TRBJ1-5	.	.	CAWSRTQGSRPQHF	TGTGCCTGGAGCCGGACACAGGGATCTCGGCCCCAGCATTTT
TRBV2	TRBJ1-2	TRBD1	.	CASTEPRDRSGYTF	TGTGCCAGCACAGAGCCCCGGGACAGAAGTGGCTACACCTTC
TRBV2	TRBJ1-4	.	.	CASRRGAQEKLFF	TGTGCCAGCCGGCGGGGGGCGCAAGAAAAACTGTTTTTT
TRBV10-3	TRBJ2-7	.	.	CAISASQGGAPYEQYF	TGTGCCATCAGTGCCTCCCAAGGGGGGGCCCCCTACGAGCAGTACTTC
TRBV5-6	TRBJ1-4	TRBD1	once	CASSLQGAGTNEKLFF	TGTGCCAGCAGCTTGCAGGGGGCCGGGACTAATGAAAAACTGTTTTTT
TRBV7-3	TRBJ2-1	.	.	CASSDGAGEIYNEQFF	TGTGCCAGCAGCGACGGAGCAGGGGAAATCTACAATGAGCAGTTCTTC
TRBV28	TRBJ2-7	TRBD1	.	CAGRGRGVCEQYF	TGTGCCGGCAGGGGGCGCGGTGTTTGCGAGCAGTACTTC
TRBV28	TRBJ2-7	TRBD2	.	CASSLSGGGLAYEQYF	TGTGCCAGCAGTTTATCGGGGGGAGGGTTGGCCTACGAGCAGTACTTC
TRBV9	TRBJ2-2	.	.	CASSVAAGNTGELFF	TGTGCCAGCAGCGTGGCCGCAGGGAACACCGGGGAGCTGTTTTTT
TRBV27	TRBJ2-7	.	.	CASSYRENYEQYF	TGTGCCAGCAGTTACAGGGAAAACTACGAGCAGTACTTC
TRBV5-1	TRBJ2-1	TRBD2	.	CASESGVIDNEQFF	TGCGCCAGTGAAAGCGGGGTTATCGACAATGAGCAGTTCTTC
TRBV14	TRBJ2-5	.	.	CASSPPAGARETQYF	TGTGCCAGCAGCCCTCCTGCGGGGGCGCGGGAGACCCAGTACTTC
TRBV30	TRBJ1-3	.	.	CAWNYGSGNTIYF	TGTGCCTGGAACTACGGTTCTGGAAACACCATATATTTT
TRBV6-1	TRBJ1-2	.	.	CASSAQAQGANYGYTF	TGTGCCAGCAGTGCCCAAGCACAGGGTGCTAACTATGGCTACACCTTC
TRBV7-7	TRBJ2-3	.	.	CASSLGRPSTDTQYF	TGTGCCAGCAGCTTAGGGAGACCGAGCACAGATACGCAGTATTTT
TRBV9	TRBJ2-7	.	.	CASSRGGDSYEQYF	TGTGCCAGCAGCCGAGGGGGGGATTCCTACGAGCAGTACTTC
TRBV5-1	TRBJ1-5	.	.	CASSFGEGAQPQHF	TGCGCCAGCAGCTTTGGGGAGGGAGCTCAGCCCCAGCATTTT